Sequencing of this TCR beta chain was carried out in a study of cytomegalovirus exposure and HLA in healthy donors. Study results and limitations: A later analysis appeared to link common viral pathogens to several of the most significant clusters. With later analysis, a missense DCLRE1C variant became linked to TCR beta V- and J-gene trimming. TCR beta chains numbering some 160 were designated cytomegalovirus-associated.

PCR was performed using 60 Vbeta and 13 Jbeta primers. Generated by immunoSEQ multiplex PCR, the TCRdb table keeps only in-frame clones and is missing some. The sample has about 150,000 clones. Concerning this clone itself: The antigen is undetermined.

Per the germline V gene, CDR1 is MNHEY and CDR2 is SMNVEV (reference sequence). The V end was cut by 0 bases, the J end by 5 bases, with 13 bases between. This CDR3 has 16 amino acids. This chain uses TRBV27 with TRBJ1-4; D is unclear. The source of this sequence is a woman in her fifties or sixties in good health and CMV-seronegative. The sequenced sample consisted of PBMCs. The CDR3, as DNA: TGTGCCAGCAGTTTATCTCTCCCGGGGAGGAATGAAAAACTGTTTTTT. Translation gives CASSLSLPGRNEKLFF.